The 23 T cell receptor beta chains in this list originate from one sample, sequenced in a study of memory CD4+ T cells and cytomegalovirus serostatus (dated by TCRdb to between 2018 and 2021). Single viable CD3+CD4+CD8-CD45RO+ cells were sorted as memory CD4+ T cells on a FACSAria II. Library prep was done by the immunoSEQ multiplex PCR assay. This is the immuneACCESS table as TCRdb keeps it, with only in-frame sequences that have V and J called. A part of the clones is gone; compared with another copy, unresolved V genes explain less than half, and the rest is unexplained. This sample has 45,000 to 60,000 clones in its table, and approximately 74% of those were observed once. 1.2% of the sample is held by the ten biggest clonotypes. The sequencing input was memory CD4+ T cells from blood. The receptor set was obtained from an adult in good health and CMV-seropositive.

V gene TRBV4-1 combines with J gene TRBJ1-2; unclear D gene. This CDR3 contains 15 residues. V lost 0 bases, J lost 6 bases, and 14 bases lay in between. Germline V lookup: CDR1 MGHRA, CDR2 YSYEKL. CDR3 loop: CASSQDYRVHHGYTF. The CDR3 nucleotides read TGCGCCAGCAGCCAAGATTACCGGGTCCACCATGGCTACACCTTC.

This clone has a single count. The V and J genes are TRBV11-3 and TRBJ2-2, with 9 bases lining up with TRBD1. The V segment lost 2 bases and the J segment 4 bases; nucleotides outside the gene matches: 2. The V gene's germline CDR1 is SGHNT and CDR2 YENEEA. The CDR3 spans 15 residues. CDR3 amino acids: CASSLRTGATGELFF. CDR3 DNA sequence: TGTGCCAGCAGCTTAAGGACAGGGGCCACCGGGGAGCTGTTTTTT.

The chain has TRBV5-8 and TRBJ2-3; D might be TRBD1 (5 bases). Germline V lookup: CDR1 SGHTS, CDR2 YDEGEE. Between the trimmed V and J ends, which lost 5 bases and 6 bases, there was a span of 13 bases. The CDR3 has 13 amino acids. In DNA form, the CDR3 reads TGTGCCAGCAGGATTTCAGGGCTGGATACGCAGTATTTT. Translation: CASRISGLDTQYF. Using reference TRBV5-8 and TRBJ2-3 for the parts outside the CDR3, the full variable domain is EAGVTQSPTHLIKTRGQQATLRCSPISGHTSVYWYQQALGLGLQFLLWYDEGEERNRGNFPPRFSGRQFPNYSSELNVNALELEDSALYLCASRISGLDTQYFGPGTRLTVL.

This chain uses TRBV6-1 with TRBJ1-4; no clear D gene. This CDR3 comprises 14 residues. The germline V gene has CDR1 MNHNS and CDR2 SASEGT. Trimming left V 1 base short and J 5 bases short, with 8 bases between. CDR3 DNA sequence: TGTGCCAGCAGTGAAGTCGGGAGAAATGAAAAACTGTTTTTT. Amino acid sequence: CASSEVGRNEKLFF.

This clone was found once. The rearrangement links TRBV6-6 to TRBJ1-2, with a possible D match to TRBD1 (5 bases). This CDR3 has 15 amino acids. Germline V gene data show CDR1 as MNHNY and CDR2 as SVGAGI (reference sequence). V was pared by 1 base and J by 4 bases, with 13 bases between. The DNA of the CDR3 is TGTGCCAGCAGTTACTTGGGGGGAGGGCTCTATGGCTACACCTTC. Translating gives CASSYLGGGLYGYTF.

V is TRBV11-2 and J is TRBJ2-1; D is unclear. Germline CDR1 is SGHAT and CDR2 is FQNNGV. V was cut by 3 bases and J by 5 bases, with 11 bases left in between. The CDR3 has 14 residues. CDR3 loop: CASSLTRWNNEQFF. As DNA, the CDR3 is TGTGCCAGCAGCTTGACACGGTGGAACAATGAGCAGTTCTTC.

The rearrangement joins TRBV6-5 to TRBJ2-7, with 11 bases that match TRBD1. The trim removed 3 bases at V and 4 bases at J, leaving 8 bases unmatched. The CDR3 covers 16 residues. Germline CDR1 and CDR2: MNHEY and SVGAGI. CDR3 protein: CASSYSRTGGRYEQYF. CDR3 coding DNA: TGTGCCAGCAGTTATTCCCGGACAGGGGGCAGGTACGAGCAGTACTTC.

The genes are TRBV27 and TRBJ1-3; TRBD1 agrees at 9 bases. CDR3 length: 16 amino acids. V shed 6 bases, J shed 0 bases, and the junction held 6 bases outside the gene matches. Germline CDR1 MNHEY, CDR2 SMNVEV (reference sequence). The chain's CDR3 is CASRRTGALSGNTIYF. The CDR3 DNA sequence: TGTGCCAGCAGAAGGACAGGGGCACTCTCTGGAAACACCATATATTTT.

The rearrangement uses TRBV9 and TRBJ1-6; D might be TRBD1 (5 bases). Trimming pared 3 bases from V and 10 bases from J, leaving 17 bases between. The CDR3 length is 15 residues. Per germline, CDR1 SGDLS and CDR2 YYNGEE. CDR3: CASSANPAGESPLHF. The CDR3 DNA follows: TGTGCCAGCAGCGCAAACCCCGCGGGGGAATCACCCCTCCACTTT.

The CDR3 sequence: CATSRDLPGQGYEQYF. CDR3 nucleotides: TGTGCCACCAGCAGAGACCTCCCGGGACAGGGGTACGAGCAGTACTTC. The chain couples TRBV15 to TRBJ2-7; 10 bases line up with TRBD1. This CDR3 spans 16 amino acids. The V gene's germline CDR1 is LNHNV and CDR2 YYDKDF (reference sequence). The trim removed 0 bases at V and 4 bases at J, leaving 6 bases unmatched.

The chain recombines TRBV11-3 with TRBJ2-1; TRBD1 or TRBD2 may be the D gene (5 bases each). The germline CDR1 and CDR2 sequences are SGHNT and YENEEA. This CDR3 spans 13 amino acids. Trimming left V 2 bases short and J 7 bases short, with 9 bases between. The CDR3, as DNA: TGTGCCAGCAGCTTAAGGGGCGGGAATGAGCAGTTCTTC. Protein sequence: CASSLRGGNEQFF.

V and J are TRBV6-5 and TRBJ2-7, with 7 positions matching TRBD1. The CDR3 has 14 residues. Per germline, CDR1 MNHEY and CDR2 SVGAGI. Germline trimming cut 3 bases from V and 3 bases from J; bases unmatched to any gene: 5. The CDR3 nucleotides read TGTGCCAGCAGTTATGGGGACAGCGGCTACGAGCAGTACTTC. This gives the protein CASSYGDSGYEQYF.

This clone was counted a single time. The gene calls are TRBV10-3 and TRBJ1-4; D unresolved. The CDR3 sequence is 11 residues long. Trimming left V 10 bases short and J 4 bases short, with 7 bases between. From germline, CDR1 is ENHRY and CDR2 SYGVKD. In DNA form, the CDR3 reads TGTGCCAGCACCAATAATGAAAAACTGTTTTTT. Its protein is CASTNNEKLFF.

V gene TRBV10-3 combines with J gene TRBJ1-2; no firm D call. Deletions cut 0 bases from V and 8 bases from J, with 10 bases between. This CDR3 region has 13 residues. Per germline, CDR1 ENHRY and CDR2 SYGVKD. The CDR3 bases are TGTGCCATCAGTGAGTCGGCTCGGGAGGGCTACACCTTC. Protein sequence: CAISESAREGYTF.

The V and J genes are TRBV11-2 and TRBJ2-1; a weak D match, TRBD2 (7 bases). The germline gives CDR1 SGHAT, CDR2 FQNNGV. Between the trimmed V and J ends, which lost 2 bases and 7 bases, there was a span of 15 bases. This CDR3 comprises 15 residues. The CDR3, as DNA: TGTGCCAGCAGCTTAAATGGGGGGGCAGTTAATGAGCAGTTCTTC. This translates into CASSLNGGAVNEQFF.

The rearrangement joins TRBV29-1 to TRBJ2-7; no clear D gene. Germline CDR1 and CDR2: SQVTM and ANQGSEA. Deletions cut 3 bases from V and 7 bases from J, with 13 bases between. This CDR3 spans 12 amino acids. CDR3 coding DNA: TGCAGCGTTGAGATAAGTGGGTCTGAGCAGTACTTC. Protein product: CSVEISGSEQYF.

With regard to this clone: Other DNA sequences of this sample code for an identical CDR3. The chain has TRBV28 and TRBJ2-2; 11 bases fit TRBD1. Germline V gene sequence: CDR1 MDHEN, CDR2 SYDVKM. The CDR3 totals 14 residues. The V segment lost 6 bases and the J segment 7 bases; nucleotides outside the gene matches: 4. CDR3 loop: CASRWDRGIGELFF. CDR3 nucleotide sequence: TGTGCCAGCAGGTGGGACAGGGGGATCGGGGAGCTGTTTTTT.

This sequence joins TRBV7-2 and TRBJ2-3; 8 bases fit TRBD2. The V segment lost 5 bases and the J segment 2 bases; nucleotides outside the gene matches: 6. This CDR3 contains 15 residues. CDR1 is SGHTA and CDR2 is FQGNSA in the germline V gene. CDR3 DNA sequence: TGTGCCAGCAGCCCGACGGGACTAGACACAGATACGCAGTATTTT. This gives the protein CASSPTGLDTDTQYF.

V usage is TRBV13 and J usage is TRBJ2-7, with D maybe TRBD2 (6 bases). Germline-derived CDR1 and CDR2 are PRHDT and FYEKMQ (reference sequence). This CDR3 has 16 residues. V was cut by 1 base and J by 6 bases, with 19 bases left in between. CDR3 residues: CASSLVWGREALEQYF. DNA of the CDR3: TGTGCCAGCAGCTTAGTTTGGGGCAGGGAGGCTCTCGAGCAGTACTTC.

J is TRBJ2-3 and V is TRBV29-1, with a possible D match to TRBD2 (6 bases). Trimming pared 6 bases from V and 3 bases from J, leaving 22 bases between. Looked up from germline, CDR1 is SQVTM and CDR2 is ANQGSEA. The CDR3 loop spans 16 amino acids. Written as DNA, the CDR3 is TGCAGCGTGTCCGGGACTGCTCTGGAAGGGACAGATACGCAGTATTTT. Translation: CSVSGTALEGTDTQYF.

V usage is TRBV2 and J usage is TRBJ2-2; D not resolved. The V end lost 7 bases, the J end lost 7 bases, and 13 bases lay between the germline ends. Germline V gene data show CDR1 as SNHLY and CDR2 as FYNNEI. The CDR3 loop spans 13 amino acids. The CDR3 is CASKSDWSGELFF. The DNA of the CDR3 is TGTGCCAGCAAATCAGACTGGAGCGGGGAGCTGTTTTTT. The full variable domain, its missing parts supplied by reference TRBV2 and TRBJ2-2, is EPEVTQTPSHQVTQMGQEVILRCVPISNHLYFYWYRQILGQKVEFLVSFYNNEISEKSEIFDDQFSVERPDGSNFTLKIRSTKLEDSAMYFCASKSDWSGELFFGEGSRLTVL.

The chain has TRBV19 and TRBJ2-1; D unclear. The V and J ends lost 5 bases and 0 bases respectively, with 5 bases between them. Germline V CDR1 and CDR2: LNHDA, SQIVND (reference sequence). This CDR3 has 13 residues. CDR3 residues: CASSLSSYNEQFF. In nucleotides, the CDR3 is TGTGCCAGTAGTCTAAGCTCCTACAATGAGCAGTTCTTC.

The chain is built from TRBV6-5 and TRBJ1-2, with 8 nucleotides matching TRBD1. Germline-derived CDR1 and CDR2 are MNHEY and SVGAGI. The CDR3 spans 14 residues. V shed 5 bases and J 5 bases; nucleotides not matched to a gene: 7. CDR3 loop: CASSTGQGKYGYTF. The CDR3 DNA reads as TGTGCCAGCAGTACAGGACAGGGTAAGTATGGCTACACCTTC.